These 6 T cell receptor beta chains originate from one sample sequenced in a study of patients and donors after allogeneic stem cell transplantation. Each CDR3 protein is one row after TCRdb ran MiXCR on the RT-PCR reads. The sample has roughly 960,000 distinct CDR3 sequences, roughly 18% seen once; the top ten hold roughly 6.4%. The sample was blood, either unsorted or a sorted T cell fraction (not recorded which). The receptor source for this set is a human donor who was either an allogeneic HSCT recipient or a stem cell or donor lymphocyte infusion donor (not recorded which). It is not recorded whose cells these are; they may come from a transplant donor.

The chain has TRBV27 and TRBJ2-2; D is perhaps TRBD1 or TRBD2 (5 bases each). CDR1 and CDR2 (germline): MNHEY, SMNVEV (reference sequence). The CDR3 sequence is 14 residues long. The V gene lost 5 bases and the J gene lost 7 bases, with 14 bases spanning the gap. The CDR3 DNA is TGTGCCAGCAGTCTGGGGGTGGGGCTCGGGGAGCTGTTTTTT. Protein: CASSLGVGLGELFF.

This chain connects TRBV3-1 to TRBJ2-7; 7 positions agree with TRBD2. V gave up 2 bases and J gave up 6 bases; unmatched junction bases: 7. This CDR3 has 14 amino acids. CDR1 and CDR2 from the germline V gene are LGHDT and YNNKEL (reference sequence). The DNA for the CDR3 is TGTGCCAGCAGCCAATCAGATGGGGGGGGCGAGCAGTACTTC. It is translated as CASSQSDGGGEQYF.

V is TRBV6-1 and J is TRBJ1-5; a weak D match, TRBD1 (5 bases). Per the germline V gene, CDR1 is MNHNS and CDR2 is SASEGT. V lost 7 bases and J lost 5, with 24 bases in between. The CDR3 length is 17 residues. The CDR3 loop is CASIHRGDDSGDQPQHF. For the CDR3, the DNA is TGTGCCAGCATCCACCGGGGGGATGACAGCGGTGATCAGCCCCAGCATTTT.

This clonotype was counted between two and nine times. The CDR3 reads CASSLLTVLGQPQHF. CDR3 nucleotides: TGTGCCAGCAGTCTCCTGACAGTTTTGGGTCAGCCCCAGCATTTT. V is TRBV12-3 or TRBV12-4 and J is TRBJ1-5, with D possibly matching TRBD1 (5 bases). V was shortened by 5 bases and J by 6 bases, with 17 bases between the two germline ends. The CDR3 sequence is 15 residues long.

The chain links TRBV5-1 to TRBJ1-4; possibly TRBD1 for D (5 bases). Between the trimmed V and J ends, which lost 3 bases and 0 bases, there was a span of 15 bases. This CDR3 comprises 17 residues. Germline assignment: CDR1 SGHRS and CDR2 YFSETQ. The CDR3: CASSSGQKLATNEKLFF. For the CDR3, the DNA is TGCGCCAGCAGCTCCGGACAAAAACTTGCAACTAATGAAAAACTGTTTTTT.

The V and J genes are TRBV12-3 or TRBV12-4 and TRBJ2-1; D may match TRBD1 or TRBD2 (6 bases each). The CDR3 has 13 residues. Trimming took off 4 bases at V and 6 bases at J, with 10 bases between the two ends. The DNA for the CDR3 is TGTGCCAGCAGTTGGACGGGGGCCAATGAGCAGTTCTTC. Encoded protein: CASSWTGANEQFF.